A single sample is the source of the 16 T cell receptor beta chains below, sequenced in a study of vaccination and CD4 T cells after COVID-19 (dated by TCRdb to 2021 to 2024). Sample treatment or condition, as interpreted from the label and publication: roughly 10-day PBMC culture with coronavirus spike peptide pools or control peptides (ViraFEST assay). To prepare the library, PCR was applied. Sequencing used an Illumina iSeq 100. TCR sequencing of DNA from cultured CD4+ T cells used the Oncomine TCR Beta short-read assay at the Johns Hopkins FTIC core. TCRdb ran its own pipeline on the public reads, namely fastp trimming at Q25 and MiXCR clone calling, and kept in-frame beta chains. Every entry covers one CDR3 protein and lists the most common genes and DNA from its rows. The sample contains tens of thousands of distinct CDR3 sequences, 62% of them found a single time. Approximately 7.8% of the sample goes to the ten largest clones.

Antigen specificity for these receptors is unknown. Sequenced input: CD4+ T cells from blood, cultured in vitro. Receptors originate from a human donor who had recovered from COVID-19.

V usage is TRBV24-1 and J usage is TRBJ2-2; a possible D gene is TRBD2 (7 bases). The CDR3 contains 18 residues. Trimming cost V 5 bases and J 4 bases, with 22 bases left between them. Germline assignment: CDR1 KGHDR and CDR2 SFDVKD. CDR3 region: CATSAPVGGQGPTGELFF. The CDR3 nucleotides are TGTGCCACCAGTGCCCCCGTGGGGGGGCAGGGGCCCACCGGGGAGCTGTTTTTT.

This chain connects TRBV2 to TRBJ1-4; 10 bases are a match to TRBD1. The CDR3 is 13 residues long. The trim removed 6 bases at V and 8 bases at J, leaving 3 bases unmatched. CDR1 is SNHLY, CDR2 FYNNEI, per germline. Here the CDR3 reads CASSEDRGEKLFF. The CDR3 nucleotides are TGTGCCAGCAGCGAGGACAGGGGGGAAAAACTGTTTTTT.

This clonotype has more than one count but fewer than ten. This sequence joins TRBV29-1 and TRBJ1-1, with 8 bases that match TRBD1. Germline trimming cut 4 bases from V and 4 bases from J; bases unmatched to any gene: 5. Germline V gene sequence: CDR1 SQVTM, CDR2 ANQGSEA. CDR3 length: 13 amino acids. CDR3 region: CSVVDRAGTEAFF. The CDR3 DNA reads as TGCAGCGTTGTGGACAGGGCGGGCACTGAAGCTTTCTTT.

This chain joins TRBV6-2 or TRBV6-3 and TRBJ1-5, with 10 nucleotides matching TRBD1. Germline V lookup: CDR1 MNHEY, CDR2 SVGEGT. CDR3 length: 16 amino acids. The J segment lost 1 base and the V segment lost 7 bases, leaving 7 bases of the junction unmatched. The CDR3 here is CASNRQGARSNQPQHF. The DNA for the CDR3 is TGTGCCAGCAACAGACAGGGGGCCCGAAGCAATCAGCCCCAGCATTTT.

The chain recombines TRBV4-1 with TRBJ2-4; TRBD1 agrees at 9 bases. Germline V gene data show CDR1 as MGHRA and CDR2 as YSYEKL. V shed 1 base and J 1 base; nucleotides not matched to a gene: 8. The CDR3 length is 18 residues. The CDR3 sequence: CASSQARDRDWAKNIQYF. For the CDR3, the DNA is TGCGCCAGCAGCCAAGCCCGGGACAGGGATTGGGCCAAAAACATTCAGTACTTC.

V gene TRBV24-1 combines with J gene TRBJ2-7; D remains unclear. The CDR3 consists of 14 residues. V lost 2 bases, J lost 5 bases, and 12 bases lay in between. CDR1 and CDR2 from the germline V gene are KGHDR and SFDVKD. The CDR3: CATSDSWGTDEQYF. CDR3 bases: TGTGCCACCAGTGATTCTTGGGGTACGGACGAGCAGTACTTC.

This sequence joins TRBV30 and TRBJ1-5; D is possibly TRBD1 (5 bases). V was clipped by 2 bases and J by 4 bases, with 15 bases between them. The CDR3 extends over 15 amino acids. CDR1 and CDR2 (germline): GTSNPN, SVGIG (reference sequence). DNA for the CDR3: TGTGCCTGGAGTTTGGCAGGGCCTGAAAATCAGCCCCAGCATTTT. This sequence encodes CAWSLAGPENQPQHF.

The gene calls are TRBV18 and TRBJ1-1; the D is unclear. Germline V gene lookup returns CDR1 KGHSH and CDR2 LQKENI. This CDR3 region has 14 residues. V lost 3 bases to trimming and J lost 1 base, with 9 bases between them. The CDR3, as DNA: TGTGCCAGCTCACCCGCCGGGCCGAACACTGAAGCTTTCTTT. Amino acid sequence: CASSPAGPNTEAFF. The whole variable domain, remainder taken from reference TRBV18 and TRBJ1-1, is NAGVMQNPRHLVRRRGQEARLRCSPMKGHSHVYWYRQLPEEGLKFMVYLQKENIIDESGMPKERFSAEFPKEGPSILRIQQVVRGDSAAYFCASSPAGPNTEAFFGQGTRLTVV.

In DNA form, the CDR3 reads TGTGCCAGCAGCGATAGGCGCACAGATACGCAGTATTTT. Amino acids: CASSDRRTDTQYF. The V call is TRBV6-2 or TRBV6-3, the J call TRBJ2-3; no definite D call. The CDR3 extends over 13 amino acids. Germline assignment: CDR1 MNHEY and CDR2 SVGEGT. V lost 6 bases and J 1 base, leaving 8 bases between the germline ends.

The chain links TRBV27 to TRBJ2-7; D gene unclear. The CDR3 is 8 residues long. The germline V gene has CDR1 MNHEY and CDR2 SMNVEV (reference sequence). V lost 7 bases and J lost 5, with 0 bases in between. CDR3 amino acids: CASNEQYF. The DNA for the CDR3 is TGTGCCAGCAACGAGCAGTACTTC.

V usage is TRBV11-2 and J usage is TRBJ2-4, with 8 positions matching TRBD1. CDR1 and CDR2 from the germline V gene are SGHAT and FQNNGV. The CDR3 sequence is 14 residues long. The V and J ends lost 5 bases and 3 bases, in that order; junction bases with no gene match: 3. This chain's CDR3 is CASSGQGIKNIQYF. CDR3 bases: TGTGCCAGCAGCGGACAGGGAATCAAAAACATTCAGTACTTC.

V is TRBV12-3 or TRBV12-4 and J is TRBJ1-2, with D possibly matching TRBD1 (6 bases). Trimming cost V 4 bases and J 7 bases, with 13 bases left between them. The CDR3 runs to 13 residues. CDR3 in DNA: TGTGCCAGCAGTTCGAGCAGGGGAACTGGCTACACCTTC. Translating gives CASSSSRGTGYTF.

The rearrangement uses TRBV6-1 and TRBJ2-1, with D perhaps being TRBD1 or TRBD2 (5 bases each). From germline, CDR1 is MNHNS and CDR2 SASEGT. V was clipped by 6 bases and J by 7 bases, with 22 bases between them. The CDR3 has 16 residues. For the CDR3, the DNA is TGTGCCAGCAGCACCGATGGATGGGGGTCCTTTAATGAGCAGTTCTTC. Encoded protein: CASSTDGWGSFNEQFF.

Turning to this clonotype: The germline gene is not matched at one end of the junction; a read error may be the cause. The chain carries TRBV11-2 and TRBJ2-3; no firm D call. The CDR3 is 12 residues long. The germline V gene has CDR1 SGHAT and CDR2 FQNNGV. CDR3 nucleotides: TGTGCCAGCAGCCTAGACCGAGATACGCAGTATTTT. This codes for CASSLDRDTQYF.

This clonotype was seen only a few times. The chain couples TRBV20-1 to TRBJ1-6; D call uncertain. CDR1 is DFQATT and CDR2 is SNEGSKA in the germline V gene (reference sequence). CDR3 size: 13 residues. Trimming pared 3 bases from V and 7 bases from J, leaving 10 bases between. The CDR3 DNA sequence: TGCAGTGCTAGCGGGTCGTGGAATTCACCCCTCCACTTT. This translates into CSASGSWNSPLHF.

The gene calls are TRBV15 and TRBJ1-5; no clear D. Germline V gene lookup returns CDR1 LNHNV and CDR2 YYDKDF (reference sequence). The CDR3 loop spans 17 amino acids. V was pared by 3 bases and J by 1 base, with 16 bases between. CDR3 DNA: TGTGCCACCAGCAGCCGTGAATCAGTAGGAAGCAATCAGCCCCAGCATTTT. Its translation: CATSSRESVGSNQPQHF.